These 30 T cell receptor beta chains came from one sample sequenced in a study of human T cells and chemical hapten exposure. Noted time point: patch test 2, 6 weeks after DPC sensitization. Indicated treatment: therapeutic diphenylcyclopropenone sensitization with weekly scalp DPC. TCRdb redid the calling of the RACE reads with MiXCR, one entry per CDR3 protein. The sample lists about 82,000 distinct CDR3 sequences; less than 8% were seen once. This material consisted of whole blood, taken in connection with sensitization to the hapten diphenylcyclopropenone (DPC). These receptors were obtained from a woman in her twenties or thirties with alopecia areata. Some clones in this sample may be carry-over from other donors' samples.

The chain joins TRBV6-1 to TRBJ1-3; a possible D gene is TRBD1 (6 bases). CDR1 and CDR2 from the germline V gene are MNHNS and SASEGT. The V end was cut by 6 bases, the J end by 2 bases, with 11 bases between. The CDR3 covers 14 residues. The CDR3 spells CASRPGHPGNTIYF. Written as DNA, the CDR3 is TGTGCCAGCAGACCGGGACACCCTGGAAACACCATATATTTT.

The table lists this clonotype with a few counts. The chain joins TRBV7-9 to TRBJ2-7; D may be TRBD1 (6 bases). The CDR3 has 13 amino acids. Trimming shortened V by 4 bases and J by 4 bases, and 11 bases separated the two germline ends. Germline CDR1 reads SEHNR; CDR2 reads FQNEAQ (reference sequence). CDR3 region: CASSWSQGYEQYF. CDR3 nucleotides: TGTGCCAGCAGCTGGAGTCAGGGGTACGAGCAGTACTTC. The whole variable domain, remainder taken from reference TRBV7-9 and TRBJ2-7, is DTGVSQNPRHKITKRGQNVTFRCDPISEHNRLYWYRQTLGQGPEFLTYFQNEAQLEKSRLLSDRFSAERPKGSFSTLEIQRTEQGDSAMYLCASSWSQGYEQYFGPGTRLTVT.

This clonotype was seen more than once but under ten times. The chain combines TRBV7-3 with TRBJ1-4, with 9 bases fitting TRBD1. The J segment lost 6 bases and the V segment lost 1 base, leaving 9 bases of the junction unmatched. The CDR3 has 17 residues. Germline V gene data show CDR1 as SGHTA and CDR2 as FQGTGA. The CDR3 nucleotides are TGTGCCAGCAGCTTAATGGGACGCGGGACAGGGTATGAAAAACTGTTTTTT. Amino acids: CASSLMGRGTGYEKLFF.

Ten or more counts support this clonotype. This chain uses TRBV11-1 with TRBJ2-7; 8 nucleotides line up with TRBD1. The CDR3 runs 16 residues. The junction had 12 bases not matched to a gene; V was cut back by 4 bases and J by 4 bases. CDR1 and CDR2 (germline): SGHAT, FQDESV (reference sequence). Written as DNA, the CDR3 is TGTGCCAGCAGCTCAGGAACCGGGACAGGTATTTACGAGCAGTACTTC. It encodes CASSSGTGTGIYEQYF. The whole variable domain, filled in from reference TRBV11-1 and TRBJ2-7, reads EAEVAQSPRYKITEKSQAVAFWCDPISGHATLYWYRQILGQGPELLVQFQDESVVDDSQLPKDRFSAERLKGVDSTLKIQPAELGDSAMYLCASSSGTGTGIYEQYFGPGTRLTVT.

This clonotype showed up many times. The rearrangement links TRBV7-6 to TRBJ2-1; D is possibly TRBD1 or TRBD2 (6 bases each). This CDR3 contains 17 residues. Trimming left V 5 bases short and J 6 bases short, with 23 bases between. Germline V gene lookup returns CDR1 SGHVS and CDR2 FNYEAQ. DNA for the CDR3: TGTGCCAGCAGCCCTGGAGGGGGGTTTGGGCCGGCCAATGAGCAGTTCTTC. Encoded protein: CASSPGGGFGPANEQFF. The whole variable domain, remainder taken from reference TRBV7-6 and TRBJ2-1, is GAGVSQSPRYKVTKRGQDVALRCDPISGHVSLYWYRQALGQGPEFLTYFNYEAQQDKSGLPNDRFSAERPEGSISTLTIQRTEQRDSAMYRCASSPGGGFGPANEQFFGPGTRLTVL.

The J gene is TRBJ2-5, the V gene TRBV30; D is undetermined. V was cut by 5 bases and J by 1 base, with 11 bases left in between. This CDR3 is built from 13 residues. Germline V gene lookup returns CDR1 GTSNPN and CDR2 SVGIG (reference sequence). The CDR3 coding sequence is TGTGCCTGGTCTCGCAGGATCCAAGAGACCCAGTACTTC. Encoded protein: CAWSRRIQETQYF.

This clonotype was seen many times. The genes are TRBV20-1 and TRBJ1-4, with D perhaps matching TRBD1 (6 bases). This CDR3 has 13 residues. Trimming left V 6 bases short and J 0 bases short, with 8 bases between. CDR1 is DFQATT and CDR2 is SNEGSKA in the germline V gene (reference sequence). The CDR3 DNA sequence: TGCAGTGCCAGGGGCTCAACTAATGAAAAACTGTTTTTT. It specifies CSARGSTNEKLFF.

This clonotype has only a few counts. The V call is TRBV6-6, the J call TRBJ2-5; D is possibly TRBD2 (5 bases). The germline V gene has CDR1 MNHNY and CDR2 SVGAGI (reference sequence). CDR3 length: 13 amino acids. With 8 bases removed from V and 4 bases from J, the gap between germline ends came to 14 bases. The CDR3 reads CASAPTRAETQYF. The CDR3 DNA reads as TGTGCCAGCGCCCCAACTAGGGCAGAGACCCAGTACTTC.

This clonotype was seen many times. The chain combines TRBV15 with TRBJ2-1; a possible D gene is TRBD2 (5 bases). The V end was cut by 3 bases, the J end by 6 bases, with 12 bases between. Per germline, CDR1 LNHNV and CDR2 YYDKDF (reference sequence). The CDR3 totals 14 residues. This CDR3 reads CATSSFIAGNEQFF. In DNA form, the CDR3 reads TGTGCCACCAGCAGTTTCATCGCGGGCAATGAGCAGTTCTTC.

This clonotype was counted a few times. This chain joins TRBV2 and TRBJ1-1, with TRBD1 identical over 9 bases. Per germline, CDR1 SNHLY and CDR2 FYNNEI. Trimming removed 4 bases from V and 3 bases from J; junction bases left unmatched: 3. The CDR3 has 14 residues. CDR3 protein: CASSVQGADTEAFF. The CDR3 bases are TGTGCCAGCAGTGTACAGGGGGCCGACACTGAAGCTTTCTTT.

The chain uses TRBV7-9 and TRBJ2-2; D is possibly TRBD1 (6 bases). The CDR3 extends over 16 amino acids. In germline, CDR1 is SEHNR, CDR2 FQNEAQ (reference sequence). With 7 bases removed from V and 6 bases from J, the gap between germline ends came to 21 bases. CDR3 nucleotide sequence: TGTGCCAGCACCCCTGGGGACATCTGGGTTTCCGGGGAGCTGTTTTTT. Protein product: CASTPGDIWVSGELFF. The complete variable domain, with remaining parts taken from reference TRBV7-9 and TRBJ2-2, reads DTGVSQNPRHKITKRGQNVTFRCDPISEHNRLYWYRQTLGQGPEFLTYFQNEAQLEKSRLLSDRFSAERPKGSFSTLEIQRTEQGDSAMYLCASTPGDIWVSGELFFGEGSRLTVL.

In the case of this clonotype: One end of the junction varies from germline; a read error may be responsible. The chain uses TRBV7-9 and TRBJ1-1, with unresolved D. The CDR3 is made up of 13 amino acids. The germline gives CDR1 SEHNR, CDR2 FQNEAQ (reference sequence). The CDR3 DNA reads as TGTGCCAGCAGCTTACCCCACAACACTGAAGCTTACTTT. The encoded protein is CASSLPHNTEAYF.

The chain has TRBV5-4 and TRBJ1-2; D is possibly TRBD1 (5 bases). CDR3 length: 12 residues. Germline V lookup: CDR1 SGHNT, CDR2 YYREEE (reference sequence). The V end lost 0 bases, the J end lost 7 bases, and 7 bases lay between the germline ends. CDR3 coding DNA: TGTGCCAGCAGCTTGGTTGGGGCTGGCTACACCTTC. As protein: CASSLVGAGYTF.

The chain recombines TRBV5-1 with TRBJ1-4; 7 nucleotides match TRBD1. The CDR3 length is 15 residues. Per the germline V gene, CDR1 is SGHRS and CDR2 is YFSETQ. V dropped 4 bases and J dropped 2; count of bases not matched to a gene: 5. This CDR3 is CASSMKGGTNEKLFF. The CDR3 coding sequence is TGCGCCAGCAGCATGAAAGGGGGCACTAATGAAAAACTGTTTTTT.

This clonotype was seen ten or more times. The chain uses TRBV24-1 and TRBJ1-1; D not resolved. Trimming removed 5 bases at V and 0 bases at J, with 21 bases between. The germline V gene encodes CDR1 KGHDR and CDR2 SFDVKD. The CDR3 totals 18 residues. Here the CDR3 reads CATSARWVDGIVNTEAFF. The CDR3 DNA reads as TGTGCCACCAGTGCCCGGTGGGTGGACGGGATCGTGAACACTGAAGCTTTCTTT.

This clonotype has just a few counts. The chain links TRBV19 to TRBJ1-2, with TRBD1 as a possible D gene (5 bases). Per germline, CDR1 LNHDA and CDR2 SQIVND (reference sequence). The CDR3 is made up of 14 amino acids. V was cut by 7 bases and J by 6 bases, with 18 bases left in between. The CDR3 nucleotides are TGTGCCAGTACCGGAGGGGAGGCGGGGAATGGCTACACCTTC. Protein: CASTGGEAGNGYTF.

The V gene is TRBV7-9, the J gene TRBJ1-4; D not resolved. Germline V gene data show CDR1 as SEHNR and CDR2 as FQNEAQ (reference sequence). Trimming took 3 bases from V and 5 from J, leaving 10 bases between them. This CDR3 is built from 14 residues. CDR3 DNA sequence: TGTGCCAGCAGCTTCTTGTTCGGCAATGAAAAACTGTTTTTT. Amino acids: CASSFLFGNEKLFF.

This clonotype turned up a few times. V usage is TRBV10-3 and J usage is TRBJ2-2, with TRBD2 identical over 7 bases. The CDR3 length is 16 residues. Per germline, CDR1 ENHRY and CDR2 SYGVKD. V lost 3 bases, J lost 6 bases, and 10 bases stayed unmatched. This chain's CDR3 is CAISDREAGEAGELFF. The CDR3 bases are TGTGCCATCAGTGACAGGGAGGCGGGAGAGGCCGGGGAGCTGTTTTTT.

This clonotype was observed at least ten times. The gene calls are TRBV12-3 or TRBV12-4 and TRBJ1-6, with 7 bases aligning to TRBD1. CDR3 length equals 13 residues. V lost 3 bases to trimming and J lost 8 bases; unmatched junction nucleotides: 1. The CDR3 loop is CASSFGTDSPLHF. CDR3 sequence (DNA): TGTGCCAGCAGTTTCGGGACAGATTCACCCCTCCACTTT.

The sample holds a few counts of this clonotype. The chain uses TRBV7-9 and TRBJ1-1; 9 bases fit TRBD1. Germline CDR1 is SEHNR and CDR2 is FQNEAQ (reference sequence). J lost 5 bases, V lost 5 bases, and 9 bases had no gene match. The CDR3 covers 15 residues. DNA of the CDR3: TGTGCCAGCAGCGCTGGACAGGGGCTGTGGACTGAAGCTTTCTTT. Encoded protein: CASSAGQGLWTEAFF.

V and J are TRBV5-1 and TRBJ2-5, with 7 bases matching TRBD2. The CDR3 runs to 14 residues. Germline V gene lookup returns CDR1 SGHRS and CDR2 YFSETQ. V lost 5 bases and J lost 4; bases outside the gene matches: 8. The CDR3 here is CASRAGGDVETQYF. CDR3 coding DNA: TGCGCCAGCAGAGCTGGGGGGGACGTAGAGACCCAGTACTTC.

The sample holds many counts of this clonotype. V and J are TRBV7-9 and TRBJ2-1; possible D gene TRBD2, 5 bases. Trimming stripped 4 bases from V and 6 bases from J, with 19 bases between. The CDR3 loop spans 16 amino acids. Germline values: CDR1 SEHNR, CDR2 FQNEAQ (reference sequence). CDR3 DNA sequence: TGTGCCAGCAGCTCCTTCCTCGGACTGGCGAGCAATGAGCAGTTCTTC. This encodes CASSSFLGLASNEQFF.

A note on this clonotype: A much bigger clone sits one base away, suggesting this may be a read error. The gene calls are TRBV29-1 and TRBJ1-2, with D perhaps TRBD1 (6 bases). CDR3 size: 12 residues. CDR1 SQVTM and CDR2 ANQGSEA come from the germline V gene. The CDR3 DNA is TGCAGCGTTGAAAGGCCAGGGGATGGCGACACCTTC. Its translation: CSVERPGDGDTF.

This clonotype was seen ten or more times. This chain connects TRBV7-9 to TRBJ2-5; D uncertain. There are 15 residues in the CDR3. Germline-derived CDR1 and CDR2 are SEHNR and FQNEAQ (reference sequence). Trimming took off 1 base at V and 2 bases at J, with 11 bases between the two ends. The CDR3 here is CASSLVSGWQETQYF. In DNA, the CDR3 is TGTGCCAGCAGCTTAGTTAGTGGCTGGCAAGAGACCCAGTACTTC.

In its sample, this clonotype was seen many times. V is TRBV29-1 and J is TRBJ2-3; possibly TRBD1 for D (6 bases). The V gene lost 3 bases and the J gene lost 4 bases, with 17 bases spanning the gap. The CDR3 length is 15 residues. Germline V gives CDR1 SQVTM, CDR2 ANQGSEA. This CDR3 reads CSVEVQGNPADTQYF. The CDR3 nucleotides are TGCAGCGTTGAGGTACAGGGTAATCCCGCAGATACGCAGTATTTT.

This clonotype was seen many times. This chain uses TRBV5-6 with TRBJ2-2; D possibly corresponds to TRBD2 (6 bases). Germline assignment: CDR1 SGHDT and CDR2 YYEEEE. The CDR3 runs to 16 residues. V was cut by 4 bases and J by 4 bases, with 17 bases left in between. The CDR3 coding sequence is TGTGCCAGCAGCCCAACTAGCTCGCGTGTCACCGGGGAGCTGTTTTTT. Translating it yields CASSPTSSRVTGELFF. The complete variable domain, with remaining parts taken from reference TRBV5-6 and TRBJ2-2, reads DAGVTQSPTHLIKTRGQQVTLRCSPKSGHDTVSWYQQALGQGPQFIFQYYEEEERQRGNFPDRFSGHQFPNYSSELNVNALLLGDSALYLCASSPTSSRVTGELFFGEGSRLTVL.

This rearrangement joins TRBV7-2 to TRBJ2-3; perhaps D is TRBD1 or TRBD2 (5 bases each). CDR3 length equals 13 residues. The germline gives CDR1 SGHTA, CDR2 FQGNSA. Trimming took 5 bases from V and 8 from J, leaving 14 bases between them. CDR3 bases: TGTGCCAGCAGCGCCACGGGGCCGGGTACGCAGTATTTT. Its protein is CASSATGPGTQYF.

The chain carries TRBV20-1 and TRBJ1-1; no firm D call. The germline V gene has CDR1 DFQATT and CDR2 SNEGSKA (reference sequence). This CDR3 comprises 14 residues. V gave up 3 bases and J gave up 2 bases, with 13 bases separating them. This CDR3 reads CSASLGNFNTEAFF. The CDR3 region has the DNA TGCAGTGCTAGTCTTGGGAATTTTAACACTGAAGCTTTCTTT.

This clonotype was counted many times. The chain combines TRBV7-2 with TRBJ2-4; 15 nucleotides agree with TRBD2. This CDR3 contains 16 residues. Germline lookup yields CDR1 SGHTA and CDR2 FQGNSA. Trimming removed 4 bases from V and 4 bases from J; junction bases left unmatched: 2. The CDR3 is CASSSGLAGGKNIQYF. The CDR3 DNA is TGTGCCAGCAGCTCAGGACTAGCGGGGGGGAAAAACATTCAGTACTTC.

V usage is TRBV30 and J usage is TRBJ2-7, with a weak D call TRBD1 (5 bases). The CDR3 is made up of 14 amino acids. The germline V gene encodes CDR1 GTSNPN and CDR2 SVGIG (reference sequence). Trimming shortened V by 2 bases and J by 2 bases, and 13 bases separated the two germline ends. This chain's CDR3 is CAWSSVTATYEQYF. CDR3 coding DNA: TGTGCCTGGAGTTCCGTGACAGCCACCTACGAGCAGTACTTC. The entire variable domain, with the rest obtained from reference TRBV30 and TRBJ2-7, is as follows: SQTIHQWPATLVQPVGSPLSLECTVEGTSNPNLYWYRQAAGRGLQLLFYSVGIGQISSEVPQNLSASRPQDRQFILSSKKLLLSDSGFYLCAWSSVTATYEQYFGPGTRLTVT.